Presented here are 25 T cell receptor beta chains from one specimen sequenced in a study of Ad26.COV2.S vaccination and SARS-CoV-2 variants (dated by TCRdb to 2020 to 2022). The sample's treatment or condition, from its label and the paper: approximately 18 received Ad26.COV2.S at low or high dose, single or two shots; roughly five received placebo; per-sample allocation not given. For vaccine and placebo recipients, the sequenced repertoires came from samples collected on day 63 after the first injection. Library method: the immunoSEQ multiplex PCR assay. Entries here come from immuneACCESS through TCRdb and include only in-frame sequences with V and J called. Some clones fail to appear in such tables; in the studies checked, an unresolved V gene covers under half of the shortfall, and the cause of the remainder is unknown. Present in this sample are under 600,000 clones, 80% to 90% of which were seen just once. The ten largest make up 1.7% of the sample.

Sequenced material: peripheral blood, taken in a trial of Ad26.COV2.S vaccine versus placebo. The receptors were gathered from a person aged 18 to 59 who received the Ad26.COV2.S COVID-19 vaccine or a placebo.

CDR3 amino acids: CASKMGTNTGELFF. The CDR3 DNA is TGTGCCAGTAAAATGGGCACGAACACCGGGGAGCTGTTTTTT. The gene calls are TRBV19 and TRBJ2-2; no clear D gene. CDR1 is LNHDA, CDR2 SQIVND, per germline (reference sequence). The CDR3 loop spans 14 amino acids. V was trimmed by 7 bases and J by 0 bases, leaving 9 bases between them.

The chain carries TRBV19 and TRBJ1-1, with unresolved D. Trimming took off 7 bases at V and 5 bases at J, with 14 bases between the two ends. The CDR3 loop spans 13 amino acids. Per germline, CDR1 LNHDA and CDR2 SQIVND (reference sequence). The CDR3 protein is CASTFGSRTEAFF. In DNA, the CDR3 is TGTGCCAGTACTTTCGGCAGTCGGACTGAAGCTTTCTTT.

The CDR3 loop reads CASSQHRDRSGDTQYF. CDR3 nucleotide sequence: TGTGCCAGCAGCCAACATAGGGACAGGTCTGGAGATACGCAGTATTTT. The V and J genes are TRBV4-2 and TRBJ2-3; TRBD1 agrees at 8 bases. The CDR3 consists of 16 residues. Trimming removed 2 bases from V and 5 bases from J; junction bases left unmatched: 9. The germline V gene encodes CDR1 LGHNA and CDR2 YNFKEQ.

V gene TRBV19 combines with J gene TRBJ2-1, with 9 bases that match TRBD2. The CDR3 extends over 17 amino acids. J was trimmed by 4 bases and V by 10 bases; bases with no gene match: 17. Germline CDR1 is LNHDA and CDR2 is SQIVND (reference sequence). The CDR3 region is CATTKGGREGRYNEQFF. CDR3 coding DNA: TGTGCCACCACGAAGGGGGGGCGGGAGGGCCGATACAATGAGCAGTTCTTC.

This rearrangement joins TRBV15 to TRBJ2-4; tentative D call: TRBD1 (5 bases). Looked up from germline, CDR1 is LNHNV and CDR2 is YYDKDF (reference sequence). This CDR3 is built from 17 residues. V lost 0 bases and J 5 bases, leaving 17 bases between the germline ends. CDR3 protein: CATSRDLHRKYENIQYF. CDR3 nucleotides: TGTGCCACCAGCAGAGATCTACACAGGAAATATGAAAACATTCAGTACTTC.

This clone was seen a handful of times. This chain uses TRBV4-2 with TRBJ2-7, with 9 bases identical to TRBD2. The germline CDR1 and CDR2 sequences are LGHNA and YNFKEQ. The CDR3 has 17 residues. Trimming took 1 base from V and 0 from J; bases not matched to a gene: 7. The DNA of the CDR3 is TGTGCCAGCAGCCAAGGGAGTAATAGCGGGAGCTCCTACGAGCAGTACTTC. This codes for CASSQGSNSGSSYEQYF.

The genes are TRBV24-1 and TRBJ2-7; a weak D match, TRBD1 (6 bases). V was pared by 12 bases and J by 6 bases, with 23 bases between. This CDR3 has 14 residues. Germline CDR1 KGHDR, CDR2 SFDVKD. The CDR3 nucleotides are TGTGCCCCGCTAGGGTCGCGGACAGTGGGCGAGCAGTACTTC. Residues: CAPLGSRTVGEQYF.

The rearrangement joins TRBV10-3 to TRBJ2-7, with TRBD1 matching 7 bases. V trimming: 0 bases; J trimming: 5 bases; junction bases outside the gene matches: 4. This CDR3 contains 14 residues. Germline CDR1 reads ENHRY; CDR2 reads SYGVKD. CDR3 amino acids: CAISESRQGHEQYF. The CDR3 region has the DNA TGTGCCATCAGTGAGTCTCGACAGGGACACGAGCAGTACTTC.

The CDR3 spells CASSWGLAGGDEQFF. The CDR3 nucleotides are TGTGCCAGCAGCTGGGGACTAGCGGGAGGGGATGAGCAGTTCTTC. The V gene is TRBV5-4, the J gene TRBJ2-1; 16 nucleotides agree with TRBD2. CDR1 and CDR2 from the germline V gene are SGHNT and YYREEE (reference sequence). J was trimmed by 8 bases and V by 3 bases; bases with no gene match: 2. This CDR3 is built from 15 residues.

This clone appeared once. Germline and junction disagree at one end, which may indicate a read error. V and J are TRBV29-1 and TRBJ1-3, with a tentative D call TRBD1 (5 bases). Germline loops: CDR1 SQVTM, CDR2 ANQGSEA. The CDR3 covers 14 residues. The CDR3 sequence: CSVEGVGNGNTIYF. In DNA, the CDR3 is TGCAGCGTGGAAGGGGTGGGTAATGGAAACACCATATATTTT.

The chain combines TRBV7-2 with TRBJ2-5; 7 bases fit TRBD1. This CDR3 is built from 15 residues. Germline CDR1 is SGHTA and CDR2 is FQGNSA. Trimming cost V 0 bases and J 4 bases; bases outside gene matches: 5. This chain's CDR3 is CASSLARGLGETQYF. The CDR3 DNA sequence: TGTGCCAGCAGCTTAGCAAGGGGGCTGGGAGAGACCCAGTACTTC. Full variable domain (rest looked up from reference TRBV7-2 and TRBJ2-5): GAGVSQSPSNKVTEKGKDVELRCDPISGHTALYWYRQSLGQGLEFLIYFQGNSAPDKSGLPSDRFSAERTGGSVSTLTIQRTQQEDSAVYLCASSLARGLGETQYFGPGTRLLVL.

The chain links TRBV30 to TRBJ2-7; D call uncertain. Germline V gives CDR1 GTSNPN, CDR2 SVGIG (reference sequence). Trimming stripped 0 bases from V and 6 bases from J, with 9 bases between. The CDR3 has 12 residues. CDR3 sequence (DNA): TGTGCCTGGAGTGTACTGTTCTCCGAGCAGTACTTC. It yields the protein CAWSVLFSEQYF.

The genes are TRBV5-4 and TRBJ2-5; TRBD2 matches at 9 bases. This CDR3 has 14 residues. Germline trimming cut 4 bases from V and 2 bases from J; bases unmatched to any gene: 3. In germline, CDR1 is SGHNT, CDR2 YYREEE (reference sequence). CDR3 coding DNA: TGTGCCAGCAGCCACGGACTAGCGCAAGAGACCCAGTACTTC. This gives the protein CASSHGLAQETQYF. The variable domain in full, completed from reference TRBV5-4 and TRBJ2-5, reads ETGVTQSPTHLIKTRGQQVTLRCSSQSGHNTVSWYQQALGQGPQFIFQYYREEENGRGNFPPRFSGLQFPNYSSELNVNALELDDSALYLCASSHGLAQETQYFGPGTRLLVL.

This rearrangement joins TRBV2 to TRBJ1-3; 12 bases are shared with TRBD1. The CDR3 consists of 15 residues. Germline loops: CDR1 SNHLY, CDR2 FYNNEI. V dropped 1 base and J dropped 7; count of bases not matched to a gene: 2. The CDR3 region has the DNA TGTGCCAGCAGTGAAGGGGACAGGGGGCGGAACACCATATATTTT. Translated: CASSEGDRGRNTIYF.

This chain joins TRBV19 and TRBJ1-6, with D tentatively TRBD1 (5 bases). The length of the CDR3 is 14 residues. The V gene lost 3 bases and the J gene lost 7 bases, with 10 bases spanning the gap. Germline CDR1 and CDR2: LNHDA and SQIVND (reference sequence). As DNA, the CDR3 is TGTGCCAGTAGTATTCAGGGAACCAATTCACCCCTCCACTTT. Translating gives CASSIQGTNSPLHF. Looking up the rest from reference TRBV19 and TRBJ1-6 gives the full variable domain: DGGITQSPKYLFRKEGQNVTLSCEQNLNHDAMYWYRQDPGQGLRLIYYSQIVNDFQKGDIAEGYSVSREKKESFPLTVTSAQKNPTAFYLCASSIQGTNSPLHFGNGTRLTVT.

The chain employs TRBV19 and TRBJ2-2; no firm D call. The germline V gene encodes CDR1 LNHDA and CDR2 SQIVND (reference sequence). This CDR3 spans 14 amino acids. V shed 5 bases and J shed 1 base, with 8 bases lying between them. CDR3 coding DNA: TGTGCCAGTAGTTGGTTCGAGAACACCGGGGAGCTGTTTTTT. It yields the protein CASSWFENTGELFF.

This sequence joins TRBV7-2 and TRBJ2-5; TRBD1 is a possible D gene (6 bases). CDR1 and CDR2 from the germline V gene are SGHTA and FQGNSA. This CDR3 spans 13 amino acids. The V end was cut by 4 bases, the J end by 3 bases, with 9 bases between. The CDR3 loop is CASSSSGEETQYF. The CDR3 DNA reads as TGTGCCAGCAGCTCTTCAGGGGAAGAGACCCAGTACTTC.

The rearrangement uses TRBV5-1 and TRBJ2-2; a weak D match, TRBD1 (6 bases). Germline V gene sequence: CDR1 SGHRS, CDR2 YFSETQ. The CDR3 is 16 amino acids. V shed 5 bases and J shed 6 bases, with 20 bases lying between them. CDR3 residues: CASRRTKGTSPGELFF. CDR3 DNA sequence: TGCGCCAGCAGGCGCACAAAGGGGACATCACCCGGGGAGCTGTTTTTT. Complete variable domain (other parts from reference TRBV5-1 and TRBJ2-2): KAGVTQTPRYLIKTRGQQVTLSCSPISGHRSVSWYQQTPGQGLQFLFEYFSETQRNKGNFPGRFSGRQFSNSRSEMNVSTLELGDSALYLCASRRTKGTSPGELFFGEGSRLTVL.

The chain uses TRBV6-1 and TRBJ2-2; TRBD2 agrees at 12 bases. Germline trimming cut 2 bases from V and 5 bases from J; bases unmatched to any gene: 0. Germline CDR1 is MNHNS and CDR2 is SASEGT. This CDR3 has 15 residues. CDR3 DNA: TGTGCCAGCAGTGAAACTAGCGGGAGGACCGGGGAGCTGTTTTTT. Residues: CASSETSGRTGELFF.

The rearrangement joins TRBV5-1 to TRBJ2-2; D unresolved. Trimming took 0 bases from V and 6 from J, leaving 3 bases between them. This CDR3 is built from 12 residues. CDR1 SGHRS and CDR2 YFSETQ come from the germline V gene. In nucleotides, the CDR3 is TGCGCCAGCAGCTTGGGGGCCGGGGAGCTGTTTTTT. Translation gives CASSLGAGELFF.

The chain links TRBV7-3 to TRBJ2-2, with D possibly being TRBD2 (5 bases). V gave up 0 bases and J gave up 4 bases, with 18 bases separating them. There are 18 residues in the CDR3. Looked up from germline, CDR1 is SGHTA and CDR2 is FQGTGA. CDR3: CASSLTGPRRVVTGELFF. Written as DNA, the CDR3 is TGTGCCAGCAGCTTAACCGGACCTCGGCGGGTAGTCACCGGGGAGCTGTTTTTT. The complete variable domain, with remaining parts taken from reference TRBV7-3 and TRBJ2-2, reads GAGVSQTPSNKVTEKGKYVELRCDPISGHTALYWYRQSLGQGPEFLIYFQGTGAADDSGLPNDRFFAVRPEGSVSTLKIQRTERGDSAVYLCASSLTGPRRVVTGELFFGEGSRLTVL.

This clone was detected once. This chain links TRBV7-2 with TRBJ2-7, with 7 bases lining up with TRBD1. CDR3 length equals 12 residues. Per germline, CDR1 SGHTA and CDR2 FQGNSA. The junction had 3 bases not matched to a gene; V was cut back by 4 bases and J by 6 bases. The CDR3 DNA sequence: TGTGCCAGCAGCTCACAGGGGAGCGAGCAGTACTTC. Protein product: CASSSQGSEQYF.

This chain links TRBV7-8 with TRBJ2-7; possibly TRBD1 for D (6 bases). Trimming shortened V by 5 bases and J by 5 bases, and 13 bases separated the two germline ends. Germline CDR1 and CDR2: SGHVS and FQNEAQ. There are 13 residues in the CDR3. The CDR3 region is CASSHGQHDEQYF. CDR3 DNA: TGTGCCAGCAGCCACGGACAGCACGACGAGCAGTACTTC. The complete variable domain, with remaining parts taken from reference TRBV7-8 and TRBJ2-7, reads GAGVSQSPRYKVAKRGQDVALRCDPISGHVSLFWYQQALGQGPEFLTYFQNEAQLDKSGLPSDRFFAERPEGSVSTLKIQRTQQEDSAVYLCASSHGQHDEQYFGPGTRLTVT.

This clone was counted a few times. V usage is TRBV7-9 and J usage is TRBJ2-7, with D maybe TRBD2 (5 bases). Trimming took 1 base from V and 0 from J, leaving 7 bases between them. Germline V gene data show CDR1 as SEHNR and CDR2 as FQNEAQ (reference sequence). This CDR3 contains 14 residues. The CDR3 DNA reads TGTGCCAGCAGCTTAGTAGGACTCTCCTACGAGCAGTACTTC. The encoded protein is CASSLVGLSYEQYF.

The CDR3 nucleotides are TGTGCCAGCAGTTTGTATCAGGGGAACTATGGCTACACCTTC. The encoded protein is CASSLYQGNYGYTF. The V gene is TRBV28, the J gene TRBJ1-2; D is perhaps TRBD1 (6 bases). V was clipped by 3 bases and J by 2 bases, with 10 bases between them. The germline V gene has CDR1 MDHEN and CDR2 SYDVKM. CDR3 size: 14 residues.